The clone carrying this T cell receptor (beta chain) was seen once. The antigen remains undetermined. This record belongs to a study of beta chain features in type 1 diabetes. Study-wide results and limits: Moderately but significantly shorter TCRB CDR3s were found in Type 1 diabetes patients in all four CD4+ subsets. The VDJ junctions of type 1 diabetes patients carried fewer insertions and more deletions. Naive, central memory and regulatory TCRB repertoires appeared more similar among patients than healthy donors.

The study reverse transcribed the entire isolated RNA, so it sequenced expressed TCRB transcripts. This table comes from immunoSEQ multiplex PCR, and its TCRdb copy is limited to in-frame clones, with some not included. In the table there are about 150,000 clones, 10% of which are singletons. After removal of 5 bases from V and 4 bases from J, the junction contained 5 bases not matched to a gene. CDR1 is GTSNPN and CDR2 is SVGIG in the germline V gene (reference sequence). The CDR3 consists of 13 residues. Sequencing was carried out using central memory CD4+ T cells from blood. V usage is TRBV30 and J usage is TRBJ2-3; TRBD1 aligns across 8 bases. The clonotype originates from a man between 25 and 39 years old with type 1 diabetes. The CDR3 bases are TGTGCCTGGGGGAACAGGGGGTCAGATACGCAGTATTTT. Encoded protein: CAWGNRGSDTQYF.